These T cell receptor beta chains were read from a single sample in a study of control samples from healthy donors and cancer patients. Assay: immunoSEQ multiplex PCR; the TCRdb copy retains only in-frame clones and omits some. Here the sample spans around 110,000 clones, around 90% being singletons. Sequencing input: blood. The receptors derive from a woman in her 70s in good health. Both conserved end residues are part of each CDR3. The D gene is left open where the match is weak. Size tells how often a clone was seen (once, few, many) or the class of an expanded clone, and some rows leave it out.

TRBV2	TRBJ2-7	.	once	CASRGTRWEQYF	TGTGCCAGCAGAGGGACCAGATGGGAGCAGTACTTC
TRBV7-9	TRBJ2-2	.	few	CASTFGKTGPGELFF	TGTGCCAGCACATTCGGAAAGACAGGTCCCGGGGAGCTGTTTTTT
TRBV11-3	TRBJ2-1	TRBD1	.	CASSSGQGPYNEQFF	TGTGCCAGCAGCTCGGGACAGGGACCCTACAATGAGCAGTTCTTC
TRBV7-3	TRBJ2-7	TRBD1	.	CASSETGTGDEQYF	TGTGCCAGCAGCGAAACCGGGACAGGGGACGAGCAGTACTTC
TRBV7-2	TRBJ2-1	.	.	CASSLLTRNNEQFF	TGTGCCAGCAGCTTGCTAACTAGAAACAATGAGCAGTTCTTC
TRBV27	TRBJ2-1	.	.	CASSPWGNRPLPEQFF	TGTGCCAGCAGTCCATGGGGGAACAGGCCCCTTCCTGAGCAGTTCTTC
TRBV5-1	TRBJ1-1	TRBD1	.	CASSPQGAHTEAFF	TGCGCCAGCAGCCCACAGGGGGCGCATACTGAAGCTTTCTTT
TRBV12-3/TRBV12-4	TRBJ2-7	.	.	CASSRGVGEQYF	TGTGCCAGCAGCCGGGGAGTAGGGGAGCAGTACTTC
TRBV5-1	TRBJ2-4	.	.	CASSLGPGAKNIQYF	TGCGCCAGCAGCTTGGGTCCAGGGGCCAAAAACATTCAGTACTTC
TRBV5-1	TRBJ2-2	TRBD2	.	CASSVSGTNTGELFF	TGCGCCAGCAGCGTTAGCGGGACGAACACCGGGGAGCTGTTTTTT
TRBV18	TRBJ2-2	.	.	CASSPPDRSLTGELFF	TGTGCCAGCTCACCACCTGACAGGTCGCTCACCGGGGAGCTGTTTTTT
TRBV2	TRBJ2-7	.	.	CASADSVREQYF	TGTGCCAGCGCGGACAGTGTTCGCGAGCAGTACTTC
TRBV3-1/TRBV3-2	TRBJ1-4	TRBD1	.	CASSRTGGEKLFF	TGTGCCAGCAGCCGGACAGGGGGCGAAAAACTGTTTTTT
TRBV4-1	TRBJ1-1	TRBD1	once	CASSQVVGQKMNTEAFF	TGCGCCAGCAGCCAAGTGGTGGGACAGAAGATGAACACTGAAGCTTTCTTT
TRBV11-2	TRBJ2-2	.	.	CASSLEGRSFRTGELFF	TGTGCCAGCAGCTTAGAAGGGAGATCCTTCCGGACCGGGGAGCTGTTTTTT
TRBV6-5	TRBJ2-7	.	.	CASSYSGGTGGYEQYF	TGTGCCAGCAGTTACTCGGGTGGCACGGGTGGCTACGAGCAGTACTTC
TRBV18	TRBJ2-5	.	.	CASSPGQETQYF	TGTGCCAGCTCACCGGGCCAAGAGACCCAGTACTTC
TRBV6-2/TRBV6-3	TRBJ1-2	TRBD1	.	CASSSGGFYGYTF	TGTGCCAGCAGTTCAGGGGGTTTTTATGGCTACACCTTC
TRBV7-9	TRBJ2-2	.	few	CASSLTGAVTGELFF	TGTGCCAGCAGCTTAACGGGGGCTGTGACCGGGGAGCTGTTTTTT
TRBV12-3/TRBV12-4	TRBJ2-1	.	.	CASSLFPNEQFF	TGTGCCAGCAGTTTGTTCCCTAATGAGCAGTTCTTC
TRBV2	TRBJ1-5	.	.	CASSEIRGNQPQHF	TGTGCCAGCAGTGAAATCAGGGGCAATCAGCCCCAGCATTTT
TRBV7-2	TRBJ2-7	TRBD2	.	CASSSSSGGALYEQYF	TGTGCCAGCAGCTCCTCTAGCGGGGGGGCCCTCTACGAGCAGTACTTC
TRBV10-1	TRBJ2-7	.	.	CASKAGEGEQYF	TGCGCCAGCAAGGCAGGAGAGGGCGAGCAGTACTTC
TRBV11-2	TRBJ2-1	.	.	CASSLDLGLGEQFF	TGTGCCAGCAGCTTAGATTTAGGGTTAGGCGAGCAGTTCTTC
TRBV20-1	TRBJ1-2	.	.	CSAAGGRGYTF	TGCAGTGCAGCGGGGGGCAGGGGCTACACCTTC
TRBV9	TRBJ2-3	TRBD2	.	CASSASGGVTDTQYF	TGTGCCAGCAGCGCCAGCGGGGGGGTCACAGATACGCAGTATTTT
TRBV9	TRBJ1-4	TRBD1	.	CASSPRQGSSDNEKLFF	TGTGCCAGCAGCCCCCGACAGGGGAGCTCTGACAATGAAAAACTGTTTTTT
TRBV27	TRBJ1-4	.	medium-sized	CASSEGWVGEKLFF	TGTGCCAGCAGTGAGGGGTGGGTGGGTGAAAAACTGTTTTTT
TRBV5-1	TRBJ2-7	.	once	CASSTGPTGEQYF	TGCGCCAGCAGCACGGGCCCCACGGGCGAGCAGTACTTC